There are a few counts of the clone carrying this T cell receptor (beta chain). V lost 2 bases, J lost 2 bases, and 11 bases lay in between. Germline V CDR1 and CDR2: SGDLS, YYNGEE. The CDR3 runs to 14 residues. The sample is drawn from a study of blood T cell repertoires in COVID-19. In the original workflow: How many nucleated cells were present was estimated from reference gene primer amplification. TCRdb's table, derived via immunoSEQ multiplex PCR, lists solely in-frame clones and lacks some. D and trimming come from the DNA, and the V and J calls and clone size come from that table. The table has around 41,000 clones, roughly 90% seen once.

Sequencing was carried out using peripheral blood. This receptor was taken from a human donor in a cohort sampled during active COVID-19. The rearrangement uses TRBV9 and TRBJ2-7, with TRBD1 as a possible D gene (6 bases). The CDR3 sequence: CASSVGQGTYEQYF. DNA of the CDR3: TGTGCCAGCAGCGTCGGCCAGGGGACCTACGAGCAGTACTTC.